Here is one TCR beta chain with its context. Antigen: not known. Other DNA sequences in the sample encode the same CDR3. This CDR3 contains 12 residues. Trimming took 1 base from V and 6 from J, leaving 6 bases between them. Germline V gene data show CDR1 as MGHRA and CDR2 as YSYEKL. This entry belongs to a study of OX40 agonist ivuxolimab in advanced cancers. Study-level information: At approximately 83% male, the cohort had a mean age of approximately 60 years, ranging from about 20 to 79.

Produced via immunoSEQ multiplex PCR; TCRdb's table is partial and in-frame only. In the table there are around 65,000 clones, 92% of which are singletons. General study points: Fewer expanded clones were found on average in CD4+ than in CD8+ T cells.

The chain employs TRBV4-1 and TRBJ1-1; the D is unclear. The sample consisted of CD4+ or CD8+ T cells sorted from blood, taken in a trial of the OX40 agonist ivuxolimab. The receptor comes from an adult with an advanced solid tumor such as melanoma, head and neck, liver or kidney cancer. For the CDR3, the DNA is TGCGCCAGCAGCCAAGCTGGTGCTGAAGCTTTCTTT. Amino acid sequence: CASSQAGAEAFF.